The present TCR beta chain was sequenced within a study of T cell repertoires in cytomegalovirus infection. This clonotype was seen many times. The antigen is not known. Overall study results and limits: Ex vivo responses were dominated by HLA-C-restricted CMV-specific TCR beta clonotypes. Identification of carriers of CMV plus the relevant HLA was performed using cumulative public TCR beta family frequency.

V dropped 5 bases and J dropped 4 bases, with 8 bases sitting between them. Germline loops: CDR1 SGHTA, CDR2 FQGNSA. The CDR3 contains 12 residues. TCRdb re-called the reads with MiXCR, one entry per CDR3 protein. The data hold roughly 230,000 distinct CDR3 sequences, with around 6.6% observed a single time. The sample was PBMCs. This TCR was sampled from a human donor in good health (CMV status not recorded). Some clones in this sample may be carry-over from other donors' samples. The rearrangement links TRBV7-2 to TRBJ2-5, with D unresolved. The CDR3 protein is CASSPQGETQYF. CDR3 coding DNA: TGTGCCAGCAGCCCCCAAGGAGAGACCCAGTACTTC.